Presented here are 6 T cell receptor beta chains from one specimen sequenced in a study of blood T cell repertoires in COVID-19. Profiled with immunoSEQ multiplex PCR; TCRdb holds only in-frame clones, not every one. The data contain 81,000 or so clones, roughly four fifths of them singletons. Sequencing input: peripheral blood. These receptor sequences come from a human donor in a cohort sampled during active COVID-19.

The chain employs TRBV5-4 and TRBJ1-1, with D hard to call. Trimming removed 0 bases at V and 1 base at J, with 10 bases between. Germline lookup yields CDR1 SGHNT and CDR2 YYREEE (reference sequence). The CDR3 has 15 residues. The CDR3 DNA is TGTGCCAGCAGCTTGGCCGCAGGAAAGAACACTGAAGCTTTCTTT. It codes for CASSLAAGKNTEAFF. Full variable domain (outside the CDR3, taken from reference TRBV5-4 and TRBJ1-1): ETGVTQSPTHLIKTRGQQVTLRCSSQSGHNTVSWYQQALGQGPQFIFQYYREEENGRGNFPPRFSGLQFPNYSSELNVNALELDDSALYLCASSLAAGKNTEAFFGQGTRLTVV.

This chain uses TRBV7-3 with TRBJ1-1; D perhaps matches TRBD1 (6 bases). Trimming took 1 base from V and 5 from J, leaving 14 bases between them. Germline V gene lookup returns CDR1 SGHTA and CDR2 FQGTGA. CDR3 length: 15 amino acids. The CDR3 is CASSLNGQMGTEAFF. The DNA for the CDR3 is TGTGCCAGCAGCTTAAATGGACAGATGGGGACTGAAGCTTTCTTT. Filled out from reference TRBV7-3 and TRBJ1-1, the complete variable domain reads GAGVSQTPSNKVTEKGKYVELRCDPISGHTALYWYRQSLGQGPEFLIYFQGTGAADDSGLPNDRFFAVRPEGSVSTLKIQRTERGDSAVYLCASSLNGQMGTEAFFGQGTRLTVV.

This clone was counted once. Here the CDR3 reads CASSYTTGGVDGNVLTF. Here the CDR3 DNA reads TGTGCCAGCAGTTACACAACAGGGGGAGTTGATGGCAACGTCCTGACTTTC. The V and J genes are TRBV6-2 or TRBV6-3 and TRBJ2-6; 8 nucleotides line up with TRBD1. Losses at the gene ends were 2 bases for V and 9 bases for J; bases not matched to a gene: 12. The germline gives CDR1 MNHEY, CDR2 SVGEGT. This CDR3 comprises 17 residues.

The chain joins TRBV6-5 to TRBJ1-2; 10 nucleotides line up with TRBD1. Germline CDR1 is MNHEY and CDR2 is SVGAGI. The CDR3 is made up of 14 amino acids. V shed 4 bases and J 8 bases; nucleotides not matched to a gene: 7. This CDR3 is CASSSRQGAMGYTF. CDR3 in DNA: TGTGCCAGCAGTTCGAGACAGGGGGCGATGGGCTACACCTTC.

J is TRBJ1-3 and V is TRBV7-2; D remains ambiguous. Trimming took off 5 bases at V and 7 bases at J, with 15 bases between the two ends. CDR1 is SGHTA, CDR2 FQGNSA, per germline. The CDR3 runs to 14 residues. In DNA form, the CDR3 reads TGTGCCAGCAGCGTAGATAGTAGGAGGAACACCATATATTTT. This gives the protein CASSVDSRRNTIYF.

The chain links TRBV9 to TRBJ2-1; 8 bases are shared with TRBD2. Trimming took 7 bases from V and 2 from J; bases not matched to a gene: 8. The CDR3 totals 15 residues. Germline CDR1 SGDLS, CDR2 YYNGEE. In nucleotides, the CDR3 is TGTGCCAGCTCTATCGGGGGGGTCACCTACAATGAGCAGTTCTTC. Translated, it gives CASSIGGVTYNEQFF.